This TCR beta chain comes out of a study of blood T cells in healthy people across ages. Sample-barcoded 5' priming and a J-beta primer mix drove a second PCR of roughly 6 to 12 cycles. TCRdb reprocessed the 5' RACE reads via MiXCR and lists one record per CDR3 protein. The sample lists about 580,000 distinct CDR3 sequences; 40% to 50% were seen once. CDR3 length equals 16 residues. Germline values: CDR1 DFQATT, CDR2 SNEGSKA (reference sequence). Unmatched junction bases numbered 14, after V lost 3 bases and J lost 5 bases. This clonotype was seen only once. The sequencing input was blood. This TCR was recovered from an elderly man in good health. This rearrangement joins TRBV20-1 to TRBJ1-2, with TRBD1 identical over 8 bases. The CDR3 region has the DNA TGCAGTGCTAGCCCCCTTACAGGGGGATTGGGTTATGGCTACACCTTC. It translates to CSASPLTGGLGYGYTF.